The clone carrying this T cell receptor beta chain was seen once. Its specificity is not known. Trimming took 1 base from V and 0 from J, leaving 4 bases between them. The germline gives CDR1 SNHLY, CDR2 FYNNEI. This CDR3 region has 15 residues. The sample is drawn from a study of a mutant IDH1 vaccine in newly diagnosed glioma. Some clones are missing from TCRdb's copy, which holds only in-frame ones; the method was immunoSEQ multiplex PCR. The profile shows roughly 120,000 clones, 85% to 90% of them singletons. Described time point: week 11, during vaccination. A 20-mer mutant IDH1 peptide at 300 ug was injected subcutaneously with topical imiquimod.

The clonotype was recovered from a woman aged 50 to 65 with glioma. Specimen: PBMCs, collected from a glioma patient whose treatment included an IDH1 peptide vaccine. The rearrangement uses TRBV2 and TRBJ2-6; the D is unclear. In DNA, the CDR3 is TGTGCCAGCAGTGAAGAGGGCTCTGGGGCCAACGTCCTGACTTTC. Protein product: CASSEEGSGANVLTF.